The next 28 T cell receptor beta chains were all read from a single sample in a study of T cell changes during pregnancy in multiple sclerosis (dated by TCRdb to 2018 to 2020). Library method: the immunoSEQ multiplex PCR assay. TCRdb mirrors the immuneACCESS table, restricted to in-frame sequences. Some clones are absent from its copies; in checked studies, under half trace to an unresolved V gene, and the reason for the others is unknown. The sample includes some 40,000 clones, with approximately 94% observed a single time. Approximately 1.7% of the sample is held by the ten biggest clonotypes. Sequencing used peripheral blood, obtained in the third trimester of pregnancy. Receptors originate from a female donor with multiple sclerosis, enrolled in a pregnancy study.

In this sample, this clone turned up once. The chain couples TRBV18 to TRBJ2-3; possible D gene TRBD1, 6 bases. This CDR3 is built from 16 residues. The germline CDR1 and CDR2 sequences are KGHSH and LQKENI. Trimming left V 1 base short and J 3 bases short, with 14 bases between. The CDR3, as DNA: TGTGCCAGCTCACCACAGTGGGACATGGAGACAGATACGCAGTATTTT. Translation: CASSPQWDMETDTQYF.

This rearrangement joins TRBV7-9 to TRBJ2-7; D possibly corresponds to TRBD1 (6 bases). This CDR3 region has 15 residues. In germline, CDR1 is SEHNR, CDR2 FQNEAQ (reference sequence). V was pared by 2 bases and J by 5 bases, with 16 bases between. CDR3 sequence (DNA): TGTGCCAGCAGCTTACTATCAGGGGCCGGGGACGAGCAGTACTTC. As protein: CASSLLSGAGDEQYF.

V is TRBV29-1 and J is TRBJ2-7; D may be TRBD1 (5 bases). This CDR3 has 15 amino acids. The V and J ends lost 3 bases and 0 bases respectively, with 15 bases between them. Germline loops: CDR1 SQVTM, CDR2 ANQGSEA. The CDR3 nucleotides read TGCAGCGTTGAGGGGTTATCAGGGTACTCCTACGAGCAGTACTTC. This encodes CSVEGLSGYSYEQYF.

This clone was seen only once. The chain recombines TRBV11-2 with TRBJ1-4; D remains ambiguous. Germline V lookup: CDR1 SGHAT, CDR2 FQNNGV. CDR3 length: 15 residues. V was pared by 4 bases and J by 3 bases, with 12 bases between. The CDR3 region has the DNA TGTGCCAGCAGCTCGCGCCCTGGAGCTAATGAAAAACTGTTTTTT. This gives the protein CASSSRPGANEKLFF. The full variable domain, its missing parts supplied by reference TRBV11-2 and TRBJ1-4, is EAGVAQSPRYKIIEKRQSVAFWCNPISGHATLYWYQQILGQGPKLLIQFQNNGVVDDSQLPKDRFSAERLKGVDSTLKIQPAKLEDSAVYLCASSSRPGANEKLFFGSGTQLSVL.

This sequence joins TRBV29-1 and TRBJ1-5; 7 nucleotides align to TRBD1. CDR1 is SQVTM, CDR2 ANQGSEA, per germline. The CDR3 spans 13 residues. The junction had 3 bases not matched to a gene; V was cut back by 3 bases and J by 4 bases. CDR3 region: CSVDTGANQPQHF. The CDR3 bases are TGCAGCGTTGATACAGGGGCAAATCAGCCCCAGCATTTT.

The rearrangement links TRBV9 to TRBJ2-1; 12 bases fit TRBD1. The V gene end was trimmed by 3 bases and the J gene end by 10 bases; junction bases not matched to a gene: 11. The germline CDR1 and CDR2 sequences are SGDLS and YYNGEE. The CDR3 contains 16 residues. The CDR3 is CASSARTGTGGDEQFF. The DNA for the CDR3 is TGTGCCAGCAGCGCCAGAACCGGGACAGGGGGCGACGAGCAGTTCTTC.

This rearrangement joins TRBV19 to TRBJ2-1; 10 bases match TRBD1. CDR3 length: 15 amino acids. Germline V gives CDR1 LNHDA, CDR2 SQIVND (reference sequence). Losses at the gene ends were 7 bases for V and 1 base for J; bases not matched to a gene: 4. CDR3 in amino acids: CASIRQGASYNEQFF. The CDR3 DNA follows: TGTGCCAGTATTCGACAGGGGGCTTCCTACAATGAGCAGTTCTTC.

The chain is built from TRBV4-3 and TRBJ2-7; 7 bases line up with TRBD1. CDR3 size: 15 residues. The germline gives CDR1 LGHNA, CDR2 YSLEER. J was trimmed by 0 bases and V by 0 bases; bases with no gene match: 2. The CDR3, as DNA: TGCGCCAGCAGCCAAGAAGGGGGCCGCTCCTACGAGCAGTACTTC. It specifies CASSQEGGRSYEQYF.

The chain joins TRBV6-1 to TRBJ1-5; the D gene is possibly TRBD1 (5 bases). Germline values: CDR1 MNHNS, CDR2 SASEGT. CDR3 length: 13 residues. V lost 10 bases to trimming and J lost 7 bases, with 17 bases between them. The CDR3 DNA sequence: TGTGCCACCACAGATGGGGGGGAACAGCCCCAGCATTTT. This gives the protein CATTDGGEQPQHF.

This chain links TRBV27 with TRBJ1-5, with 7 positions matching TRBD1. Losses at the gene ends were 5 bases for V and 5 bases for J; bases not matched to a gene: 12. CDR1 is MNHEY and CDR2 is SMNVEV in the germline V gene (reference sequence). The CDR3 extends over 16 amino acids. CDR3 sequence (DNA): TGTGCCAGCAGTCCCGAGACAGGGATCGAACATCAGCCCCAGCATTTT. This codes for CASSPETGIEHQPQHF.

CDR3 nucleotide sequence: TGCGCCAGCAGCCCGCCGGTTGCGAACACTGAAGCTTTCTTT. Translation gives CASSPPVANTEAFF. The chain carries TRBV5-1 and TRBJ1-1; D is undetermined. CDR3 length equals 14 residues. Germline V gene sequence: CDR1 SGHRS, CDR2 YFSETQ. The V end lost 4 bases, the J end lost 1 base, and 11 bases lay between the germline ends.

The chain recombines TRBV27 with TRBJ2-2; a weak D match, TRBD2 (5 bases). Trimming cost V 6 bases and J 0 bases, with 11 bases left between them. Germline-derived CDR1 and CDR2 are MNHEY and SMNVEV (reference sequence). The CDR3 covers 15 residues. CDR3 residues: CASSSLAANTGELFF. CDR3 nucleotides: TGTGCCAGCAGCAGCCTAGCCGCGAACACCGGGGAGCTGTTTTTT.

The chain has TRBV6-1 and TRBJ2-5, with D possibly matching TRBD2 (6 bases). The CDR3 is 13 amino acids. Trimming shortened V by 8 bases and J by 4 bases, and 14 bases separated the two germline ends. The germline V gene encodes CDR1 MNHNS and CDR2 SASEGT. The CDR3 bases are TGTGCCAGCGTGGGGGGATATGGAGAGACCCAGTACTTC. Its protein is CASVGGYGETQYF.

The gene calls are TRBV10-3 and TRBJ1-4, with TRBD1 as a possible D gene (6 bases). With 8 bases removed from V and 5 bases from J, the gap between germline ends came to 12 bases. The CDR3 runs 13 residues. Germline CDR1 is ENHRY and CDR2 is SYGVKD. The CDR3 bases are TGTGCCATCCGAGGACAGAGAAATGAAAAACTGTTTTTT. It is translated as CAIRGQRNEKLFF.

The J gene is TRBJ1-4, the V gene TRBV7-8; 9 bases match TRBD1. The ends lost 5 bases at V and 7 bases at J; junction bases unmatched: 8. From germline, CDR1 is SGHVS and CDR2 FQNEAQ. The CDR3 has 15 residues. CDR3 nucleotides: TGTGCCAGCAGCGCGACGGGACAGGGTACTGAAAAACTGTTTTTT. As protein: CASSATGQGTEKLFF.

The chain has TRBV5-1 and TRBJ2-4; D may be TRBD1 (6 bases). Between the trimmed V and J ends, which lost 0 bases and 4 bases, there was a span of 11 bases. This CDR3 spans 15 amino acids. The germline CDR1 and CDR2 sequences are SGHRS and YFSETQ. The CDR3 spells CASSLEGQSKNIQYF. The CDR3 DNA reads as TGCGCCAGCAGCTTGGAAGGACAGAGTAAAAACATTCAGTACTTC.

The rearrangement uses TRBV6-1 and TRBJ1-6, with TRBD1 as a possible D gene (6 bases). Per the germline V gene, CDR1 is MNHNS and CDR2 is SASEGT. The CDR3 is 15 residues long. V was pared by 3 bases and J by 8 bases, with 14 bases between. The DNA for the CDR3 is TGTGCCAGCAGTGACGAGGACAGCAATTATTCACCCCTCCACTTT. Amino acid sequence: CASSDEDSNYSPLHF.

V usage is TRBV7-9 and J usage is TRBJ1-5; D remains unclear. From germline, CDR1 is SEHNR and CDR2 FQNEAQ (reference sequence). The CDR3 covers 14 residues. V was cut by 2 bases and J by 3 bases, with 8 bases left in between. Here the CDR3 reads CASSLSGNNQPQHF. CDR3 in DNA: TGTGCCAGCAGCTTATCAGGTAACAATCAGCCCCAGCATTTT.

The chain carries TRBV12-1 and TRBJ2-3; TRBD2 is the table's D call, not checked against the DNA. TRBV12-1 corresponds to a pseudogene. CDR3 length: 17 amino acids. This CDR3 reads CASSGPPGGRGTDTQYF. The CDR3 coding sequence is TGTGCCAGCAGCGGTCCCCCGGGGGGGCGGGGCACAGATACGCAGTATTTT.

V gene TRBV19 combines with J gene TRBJ1-1, with 8 bases lining up with TRBD1. Trimming removed 5 bases from V and 3 bases from J; junction bases left unmatched: 11. Germline V gene data show CDR1 as LNHDA and CDR2 as SQIVND (reference sequence). The CDR3 runs 16 residues. In DNA form, the CDR3 reads TGTGCCAGTAGTCGTCAGCCGGACAGGGAGGACACTGAAGCTTTCTTT. It is translated as CASSRQPDREDTEAFF.

This chain links TRBV5-8 with TRBJ1-1, with TRBD1 as a possible D gene (5 bases). This CDR3 has 12 amino acids. Trimming left V 3 bases short and J 11 bases short, with 14 bases between. Germline V lookup: CDR1 SGHTS, CDR2 YDEGEE. The CDR3 protein is CASSWDSPPAFF. As DNA, the CDR3 is TGTGCCAGCAGCTGGGACTCGCCGCCGGCTTTCTTT.

The rearrangement joins TRBV9 to TRBJ2-5; TRBD2 aligns across 7 bases. CDR3 length equals 16 residues. J was trimmed by 2 bases and V by 2 bases; bases with no gene match: 9. Germline V CDR1 and CDR2: SGDLS, YYNGEE. The CDR3 sequence is CASSVVSPGGQETQYF. In DNA, the CDR3 is TGTGCCAGCAGCGTGGTTTCCCCGGGGGGACAAGAGACCCAGTACTTC.

CDR3 coding DNA: TGTGCCAGCAGTCATACAGTTGTCTCCTACGAGCAGTACTTC. As protein: CASSHTVVSYEQYF. V and J are TRBV28 and TRBJ2-7; D is uncertain. Germline V gene lookup returns CDR1 MDHEN and CDR2 SYDVKM. There are 14 residues in the CDR3. The V gene lost 5 bases and the J gene lost 0 bases, with 11 bases spanning the gap.

The genes are TRBV6-1 and TRBJ2-7, with D tentatively TRBD1 (6 bases). This CDR3 region has 14 residues. Between the trimmed V and J ends, which lost 4 bases and 3 bases, there was a span of 13 bases. Germline CDR1 reads MNHNS; CDR2 reads SASEGT. DNA for the CDR3: TGTGCCAGCAGTGTTGCAGGGGCCGACTACGAGCAGTACTTC. Amino acids: CASSVAGADYEQYF.

The chain is built from TRBV5-1 and TRBJ1-2; tentative D call: TRBD1 (6 bases). Germline V gene lookup returns CDR1 SGHRS and CDR2 YFSETQ. The CDR3 loop spans 14 amino acids. The V end was cut by 3 bases, the J end by 1 base, with 10 bases between. CDR3 protein: CASSSGGGNYGYTF. In DNA form, the CDR3 reads TGCGCCAGCAGCTCGGGAGGGGGTAACTATGGCTACACCTTC.

Here the CDR3 DNA reads TGTGCCAGCAGTTTTGTGGAGGGGGCGACGGGGCCCCAGCATTTT. It yields the protein CASSFVEGATGPQHF. The genes are TRBV28 and TRBJ1-5; 7 nucleotides agree with TRBD1. Unmatched junction bases numbered 11, after V lost 3 bases and J lost 9 bases. Germline assignment: CDR1 MDHEN and CDR2 SYDVKM. This CDR3 region has 15 residues.

This rearrangement joins TRBV5-1 to TRBJ2-1; 9 nucleotides line up with TRBD2. Per germline, CDR1 SGHRS and CDR2 YFSETQ. Trimming at V came to 0 bases and at J to 3 bases, leaving 4 bases not matched to a gene. The CDR3 contains 16 residues. CDR3 in DNA: TGCGCCAGCAGCTTGGTTCTAGCGGGAAACTACAATGAGCAGTTCTTC. Protein sequence: CASSLVLAGNYNEQFF.

As for this clone: Other nucleotide sequences in the sample specify the same CDR3. The chain links TRBV19 to TRBJ1-1; unclear D gene. Germline V gene lookup returns CDR1 LNHDA and CDR2 SQIVND (reference sequence). V lost 3 bases and J lost 1, with 6 bases in between. The CDR3 totals 13 residues. CDR3 nucleotide sequence: TGTGCCAGTAGTATTGGGAGGAACACTGAAGCTTTCTTT. Encoded protein: CASSIGRNTEAFF. The full variable domain, in which reference TRBV19 and TRBJ1-1 provide the parts outside the CDR3, is DGGITQSPKYLFRKEGQNVTLSCEQNLNHDAMYWYRQDPGQGLRLIYYSQIVNDFQKGDIAEGYSVSREKKESFPLTVTSAQKNPTAFYLCASSIGRNTEAFFGQGTRLTVV.